The T cell receptor (beta chain) described here comes from a study of blood T cells in healthy people across ages. From germline, CDR1 is SNHLY and CDR2 FYNNEI. This CDR3 contains 12 residues. The ends were cut back, 6 bases at V and 12 bases at J, with 12 bases in the middle. A second PCR of roughly 6 to 12 cycles used a sample-barcoded 5' primer and a J-beta primer mix. MiXCR, applied by TCRdb to the 5' RACE reads, yields one record per CDR3 protein. The repertoire has about 570,000 distinct CDR3 sequences, approximately 27% of them found once; the top ten carry less than 20%. Study-wide results and limits: Per-million-T-cell TCR beta diversity fell roughly linearly with age.

Details on this clonotype: What it binds is not known.

Sequenced input: blood. J is TRBJ1-6 and V is TRBV2; D uncertain. The source of this sequence is a woman between 65 and 79 years old in good health. CDR3 residues: CASRRIGEPLHF. DNA of the CDR3: TGTGCCAGCAGGCGTATTGGTGAACCCCTCCACTTT.